Each of the 3 T cell receptor beta chains below was sequenced from the same sample in a study of resident and recirculating memory T cells in vitiligo. The table came from immunoSEQ multiplex PCR; TCRdb's copy has only in-frame clones and leaves some out. The profile shows some 70,000 clones, roughly nine tenths of them singletons. The specimen sequenced was blood. Receptors were obtained from a male donor with vitiligo.

This clone was seen a handful of times. The gene calls are TRBV5-4 and TRBJ1-1; D not resolved. Germline CDR1 SGHNT, CDR2 YYREEE (reference sequence). Trimming removed 2 bases from V and 6 bases from J, with 11 bases in between. The CDR3 extends over 13 amino acids. CDR3 region: CASSLDGEAEAFF. The CDR3, as DNA: TGTGCCAGCAGCTTAGATGGGGAGGCTGAAGCTTTCTTT. The variable domain in full, completed from reference TRBV5-4 and TRBJ1-1, reads ETGVTQSPTHLIKTRGQQVTLRCSSQSGHNTVSWYQQALGQGPQFIFQYYREEENGRGNFPPRFSGLQFPNYSSELNVNALELDDSALYLCASSLDGEAEAFFGQGTRLTVV.

The chain is built from TRBV7-8 and TRBJ2-7; D is unresolved. V was pared by 5 bases and J by 2 bases, with 7 bases between. From germline, CDR1 is SGHVS and CDR2 FQNEAQ. The CDR3 is made up of 12 amino acids. The CDR3 DNA follows: TGTGCCAGCAGCCCCAACACCTACGAGCAGTACTTC. Its protein product is CASSPNTYEQYF.

This chain joins TRBV5-1 and TRBJ2-7; TRBD1 matches at 9 bases. Looked up from germline, CDR1 is SGHRS and CDR2 is YFSETQ. The CDR3 is 18 amino acids. V shed 0 bases, J shed 0 bases, and the junction held 10 bases outside the gene matches. CDR3 DNA: TGCGCCAGCAGCTTGGCCGGTTATGCGGGACAGGGCTCCTACGAGCAGTACTTC. It encodes CASSLAGYAGQGSYEQYF. Drawing the rest from reference TRBV5-1 and TRBJ2-7, the complete variable domain is KAGVTQTPRYLIKTRGQQVTLSCSPISGHRSVSWYQQTPGQGLQFLFEYFSETQRNKGNFPGRFSGRQFSNSRSEMNVSTLELGDSALYLCASSLAGYAGQGSYEQYFGPGTRLTVT.